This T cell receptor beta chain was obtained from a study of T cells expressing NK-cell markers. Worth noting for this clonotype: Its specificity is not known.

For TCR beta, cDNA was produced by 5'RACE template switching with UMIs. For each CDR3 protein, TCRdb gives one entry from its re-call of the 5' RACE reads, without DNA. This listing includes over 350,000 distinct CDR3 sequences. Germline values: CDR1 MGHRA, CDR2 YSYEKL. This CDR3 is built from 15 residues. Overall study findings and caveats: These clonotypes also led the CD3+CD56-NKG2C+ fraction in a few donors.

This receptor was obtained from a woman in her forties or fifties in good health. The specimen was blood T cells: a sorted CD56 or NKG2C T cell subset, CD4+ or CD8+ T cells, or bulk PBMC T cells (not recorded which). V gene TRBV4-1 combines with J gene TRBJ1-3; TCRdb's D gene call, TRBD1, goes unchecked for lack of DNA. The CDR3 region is CASSQPGGSGNTIYF.